The 9 T cell receptor beta chains below come from one sample, sequenced in a study of T cell repertoires in cytomegalovirus infection. TCRdb reanalysed the reads using MiXCR and keeps one entry per CDR3 protein. The data hold 600,000 to 700,000 distinct CDR3 sequences, with approximately 33% observed a single time. These receptors' targets are unknown. Sample: cultured PBMCs, taken from culture after CMV antigen stimulation. Receptors originate from a human donor in good health (CMV status not recorded). Some clones in this sample may be carry-over from other donors' samples.

This clonotype turned up a few times. The chain recombines TRBV6-2 or TRBV6-3 with TRBJ2-3; no firm D call. The V end was cut by 7 bases, the J end by 0 bases, with 23 bases between. This CDR3 comprises 18 residues. Germline-derived CDR1 and CDR2 are MNHEY and SVGEGT. This chain's CDR3 is CASTLSWVRRISTDTQYF. The DNA of the CDR3 is TGTGCCAGCACTCTATCATGGGTCCGCCGAATTAGCACAGATACGCAGTATTTT.

This clonotype came up a few times. The chain combines TRBV28 with TRBJ1-5; D is unresolved. This CDR3 comprises 15 residues. The germline CDR1 and CDR2 sequences are MDHEN and SYDVKM. Trimming removed 2 bases at V and 4 bases at J, with 12 bases between. The CDR3: CASSLPRLENQPQHF. The CDR3 DNA is TGTGCCAGCAGTTTACCTCGGTTGGAGAATCAGCCCCAGCATTTT.

The rearrangement links TRBV5-5 to TRBJ2-3, with TRBD1 matching over 9 bases. The CDR3 covers 16 residues. The V and J ends lost 0 bases and 4 bases, in that order; junction bases with no gene match: 6. Germline CDR1 reads SGHKS; CDR2 reads YYEKEE (reference sequence). CDR3 in amino acids: CASSLEGTGPPDTQYF. Written as DNA, the CDR3 is TGTGCCAGCAGCTTGGAGGGGACAGGGCCCCCAGATACGCAGTATTTT. The full variable domain, with the rest looked up from reference TRBV5-5 and TRBJ2-3, is DAGVTQSPTHLIKTRGQQVTLRCSPISGHKSVSWYQQVLGQGPQFIFQYYEKEERGRGNFPDRFSARQFPNYSSELNVNALLLGDSALYLCASSLEGTGPPDTQYFGPGTRLTVL.

Ten or more counts support this clonotype. The V gene is TRBV7-9, the J gene TRBJ1-1; TRBD1 might be the D (5 bases). The germline gives CDR1 SEHNR, CDR2 FQNEAQ (reference sequence). CDR3 size: 12 residues. V was clipped by 10 bases and J by 8 bases, with 17 bases between them. Written as DNA, the CDR3 is TGTGCCACCCAGACGCGGGACGGCGAAGCTTTCTTT. It translates to CATQTRDGEAFF.

This clonotype showed up just a few times. V gene TRBV20-1 combines with J gene TRBJ1-6, with D hard to call. CDR1 DFQATT and CDR2 SNEGSKA come from the germline V gene (reference sequence). V lost 1 base to trimming and J lost 7 bases, with 11 bases between them. The CDR3 covers 14 residues. For the CDR3, the DNA is TGCAGTGCTAGAGTAGGCAGCCAGAATTCACCCCTCCACTTT. It encodes CSARVGSQNSPLHF.

The sample holds many counts of this clonotype. The chain is built from TRBV19 and TRBJ1-3, with TRBD1 identical over 10 bases. Trimming at V came to 6 bases and at J to 0 bases, leaving 14 bases not matched to a gene. The germline V gene encodes CDR1 LNHDA and CDR2 SQIVND (reference sequence). There are 19 residues in the CDR3. As DNA, the CDR3 is TGTGCCAGTAGCCCCACCGTCCGGGACAGGGGTGTCTCTGGAAACACCATATATTTT. Its translation: CASSPTVRDRGVSGNTIYF.

CDR3 loop: CASSQGLGWTYEQYF. CDR3 DNA: TGTGCCAGCAGCCAAGGTCTCGGGTGGACCTACGAGCAGTACTTC. The chain couples TRBV14 to TRBJ2-7; no definite D call. Trimming pared 1 base from V and 2 bases from J, leaving 12 bases between. The CDR3 is made up of 15 amino acids. Germline CDR1 SGHDN, CDR2 FVKESK.

The chain links TRBV20-1 to TRBJ2-1; D gene unclear. The germline gives CDR1 DFQATT, CDR2 SNEGSKA (reference sequence). CDR3 length: 14 amino acids. The V and J ends lost 1 base and 1 base respectively, with 8 bases between them. The CDR3 region is CSARGSGSYNEQFF. In DNA, the CDR3 is TGCAGTGCTAGAGGGTCCGGGTCCTACAATGAGCAGTTCTTC.

This clonotype was picked up many times. The gene calls are TRBV7-2 and TRBJ1-2; TRBD1 agrees at 9 bases. V lost 3 bases and J lost 5; bases outside the gene matches: 4. Per germline, CDR1 SGHTA and CDR2 FQGNSA. The CDR3 has 14 amino acids. CDR3 nucleotide sequence: TGTGCCAGCAGCTTCCGGGACAGGGAGTATGGCTACACCTTC. Translated: CASSFRDREYGYTF.